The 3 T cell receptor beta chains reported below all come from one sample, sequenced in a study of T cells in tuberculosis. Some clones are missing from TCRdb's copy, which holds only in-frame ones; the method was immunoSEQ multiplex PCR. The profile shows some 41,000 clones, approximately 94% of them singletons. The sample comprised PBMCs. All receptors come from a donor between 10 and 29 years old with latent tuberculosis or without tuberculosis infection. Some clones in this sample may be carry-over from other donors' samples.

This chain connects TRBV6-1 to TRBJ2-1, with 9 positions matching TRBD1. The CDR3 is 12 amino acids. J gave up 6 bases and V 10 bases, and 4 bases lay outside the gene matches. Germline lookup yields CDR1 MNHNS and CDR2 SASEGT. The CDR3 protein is CAISDRGNEQFF. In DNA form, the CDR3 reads TGTGCCATATCGGACAGGGGCAATGAGCAGTTCTTC.

CDR3 sequence (DNA): TGTGCCAGCAGCACAGACCCGGGGGGAAGCTCCTACGAGCAGTACGTC. Amino acid sequence: CASSTDPGGSSYEQYV. This chain connects TRBV7-8 to TRBJ2-7; TRBD2 matches at 7 bases. Germline V gene sequence: CDR1 SGHVS, CDR2 FQNEAQ. J gave up 0 bases and V 5 bases, and 10 bases lay outside the gene matches. This CDR3 contains 16 residues.

The CDR3 loop reads CSAAQGYEQYF. In nucleotides, the CDR3 is TGCAGTGCAGCTCAGGGTTACGAGCAGTACTTC. This chain connects TRBV20-1 to TRBJ2-7, with D possibly TRBD1 on 5 matching bases. CDR3 length equals 11 residues. Trimming took off 6 bases at V and 4 bases at J, with 10 bases between the two ends. Per germline, CDR1 DFQATT and CDR2 SNEGSKA (reference sequence).